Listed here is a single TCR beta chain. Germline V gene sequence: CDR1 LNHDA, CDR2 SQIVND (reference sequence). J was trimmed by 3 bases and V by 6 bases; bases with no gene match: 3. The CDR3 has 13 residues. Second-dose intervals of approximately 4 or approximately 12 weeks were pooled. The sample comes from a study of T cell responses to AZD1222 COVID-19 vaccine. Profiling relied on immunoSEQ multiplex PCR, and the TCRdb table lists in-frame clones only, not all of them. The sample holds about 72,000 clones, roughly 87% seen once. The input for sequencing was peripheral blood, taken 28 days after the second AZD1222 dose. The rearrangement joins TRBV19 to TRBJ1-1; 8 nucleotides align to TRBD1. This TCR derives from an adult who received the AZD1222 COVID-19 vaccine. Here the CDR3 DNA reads TGTGCCAGTAGGGACAGGGTTGACACTGAAGCTTTCTTT. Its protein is CASRDRVDTEAFF. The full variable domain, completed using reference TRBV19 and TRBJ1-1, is DGGITQSPKYLFRKEGQNVTLSCEQNLNHDAMYWYRQDPGQGLRLIYYSQIVNDFQKGDIAEGYSVSREKKESFPLTVTSAQKNPTAFYLCASRDRVDTEAFFGQGTRLTVV.